The 5 T cell receptor beta chains listed next were all sequenced from one sample in a study of metastatic and nonmetastatic thyroid tumors. All patients reached thyroid surgery having received no treatment beforehand. TCRdb re-called clones via MiXCR from the PCR reads. The table shows about 16,000 clones, with about 32% occurring only once. Sequencing input: tumor tissue. The receptors shown here come from a female donor with papillary thyroid cancer or a benign thyroid nodule (not recorded which). Some clones in this sample may be carry-over from other donors' samples.

This clone is medium-sized in the sample. The V gene is TRBV7-9, the J gene TRBJ1-5; D not certain. The CDR3 has 13 amino acids. Trimming removed 2 bases at V and 3 bases at J, with 5 bases between. CDR1 is SEHNR, CDR2 FQNEAQ, per germline (reference sequence). The CDR3 region has the DNA TGTGCCAGCAGCTTACAAAACAATCAGCCCCAGCATTTT. Translating gives CASSLQNNQPQHF.

This clone was counted only a few times. This chain uses TRBV28 with TRBJ1-2, with no clear D. The CDR3 spans 18 residues. Germline V gene data show CDR1 as MDHEN and CDR2 as SYDVKM. V was cut by 5 bases and J by 1 base, with 23 bases left in between. DNA for the CDR3: TGTGCCAGCAGTCCACCTTTGGGCACCCTCCGAAATAACTATGGCTACACCTTC. This translates into CASSPPLGTLRNNYGYTF.

This clone was counted many times. This chain connects TRBV7-9 to TRBJ1-1; D gene uncertain. The CDR3 is made up of 12 amino acids. V dropped 9 bases and J dropped 4 bases, with 12 bases sitting between them. Germline CDR1 and CDR2: SEHNR and FQNEAQ (reference sequence). In nucleotides, the CDR3 is TGTGCCAGTTGTTTATCTGCCACTGAAGCTTTCTTT. Its protein product is CASCLSATEAFF.

This clone has just a few counts. The chain recombines TRBV15 with TRBJ2-7; D perhaps matches TRBD1 (5 bases). Trimming left V 1 base short and J 5 bases short, with 18 bases between. The CDR3 consists of 16 residues. Germline assignment: CDR1 LNHNV and CDR2 YYDKDF (reference sequence). The chain's CDR3 is CATSRVRAGQANEQYF. The CDR3 DNA is TGTGCCACCAGCAGAGTTAGGGCAGGGCAGGCCAACGAGCAGTACTTC. The full variable domain, its missing parts supplied by reference TRBV15 and TRBJ2-7, is DAMVIQNPRYQVTQFGKPVTLSCSQTLNHNVMYWYQQKSSQAPKLLFHYYDKDFNNEADTPDNFQSRRPNTSFCFLDIRSPGLGDTAMYLCATSRVRAGQANEQYFGPGTRLTVT.

This clone is deemed medium-sized. The CDR3 nucleotides are TGCGCCAGCAGCCTCCGGACAGCTAGCACAGATACGCAGTATTTT. This encodes CASSLRTASTDTQYF. V usage is TRBV4-1 and J usage is TRBJ2-3, with D perhaps matching TRBD1 (6 bases). This CDR3 is built from 15 residues. Germline assignment: CDR1 MGHRA and CDR2 YSYEKL. With 4 bases removed from V and 0 bases from J, the gap between germline ends came to 11 bases.